The sequence of this T cell receptor beta chain was determined in a study of OX40 agonist ivuxolimab in advanced cancers. Study-wide context: Males comprised approximately 84% of the group, whose mean age was roughly 60 years (range 23 to 79).

This CDR3 spans 14 amino acids. Trimming took 5 bases from V and 0 from J, leaving 10 bases between them. The V gene's germline CDR1 is SGHTA and CDR2 FQGNSA. Generated by immunoSEQ multiplex PCR, the TCRdb table keeps only in-frame clones and is missing some. The sample lists approximately 64,000 clones, 85% occurring once. The receptor's source is an adult with an advanced solid tumor such as melanoma, head and neck, liver or kidney cancer. The sequences come from CD4+ or CD8+ T cells sorted from blood, collected in a trial of the OX40 agonist ivuxolimab. The J gene is TRBJ2-5, the V gene TRBV7-2; D gene unclear. This CDR3 reads CASSPERYQETQYF. The CDR3 region has the DNA TGTGCCAGCAGCCCAGAGAGGTACCAAGAGACCCAGTACTTC.